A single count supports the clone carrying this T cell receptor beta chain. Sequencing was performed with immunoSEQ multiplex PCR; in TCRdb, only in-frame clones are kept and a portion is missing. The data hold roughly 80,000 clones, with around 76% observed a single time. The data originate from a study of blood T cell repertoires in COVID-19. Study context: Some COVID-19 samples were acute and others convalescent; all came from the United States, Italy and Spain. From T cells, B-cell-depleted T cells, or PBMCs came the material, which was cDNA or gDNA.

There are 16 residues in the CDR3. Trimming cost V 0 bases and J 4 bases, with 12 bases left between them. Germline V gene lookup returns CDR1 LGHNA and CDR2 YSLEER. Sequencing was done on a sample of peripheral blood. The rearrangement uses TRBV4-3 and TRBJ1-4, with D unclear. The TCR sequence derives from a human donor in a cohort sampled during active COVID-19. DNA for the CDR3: TGCGCCAGCAGCCAAGATCAGGCGGGCGTTAATGAAAAACTGTTTTTT. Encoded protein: CASSQDQAGVNEKLFF.